The table lists the clone carrying this T cell receptor (beta chain) with many counts. TCRdb itself ran the 5' RACE reads through MiXCR, one entry per CDR3 protein. The sample lists tens of thousands of distinct CDR3 sequences; around 9.6% were seen once. The data originate from a study of early T cells in non-severe SARS-CoV-2 infection. The CDR3 length is 17 residues. The junction had 16 bases not matched to a gene; V was cut back by 3 bases and J by 6 bases. Per the germline V gene, CDR1 is SGHNT and CDR2 is YYREEE (reference sequence). The clonotype originates from an adult who was a healthcare worker with PCR-confirmed SARS-CoV-2 infection or an uninfected control (not recorded which). The chain couples TRBV5-4 to TRBJ2-7; 9 bases agree with TRBD1. The sample was whole blood, taken at baseline. In DNA, the CDR3 is TGTGCCAGCAGCTCTCGGTCTGGGACAGGGTTTTTCGGCGAGCAGTACTTC. Its translation: CASSSRSGTGFFGEQYF. Looking up the rest from reference TRBV5-4 and TRBJ2-7 gives the full variable domain: ETGVTQSPTHLIKTRGQQVTLRCSSQSGHNTVSWYQQALGQGPQFIFQYYREEENGRGNFPPRFSGLQFPNYSSELNVNALELDDSALYLCASSSRSGTGFFGEQYFGPGTRLTVT.